The 22 T cell receptor beta chains given below trace back to one sample, sequenced in a study of cytomegalovirus exposure and HLA in healthy donors (dated by TCRdb to 2016 to 2017). The library was produced with the immunoSEQ multiplex PCR assay. For the multiplex PCR, a mixture combining 60 forward primers for TCR Vbeta segments and 13 reverse primers for TCR Jbeta segments was used. TCRdb retrieved this table from immuneACCESS and kept in-frame rearrangements only. Not all clones are present; in checked studies, unresolved V genes account for under half, and no reason is known for the remainder. The sample profile shows about 120,000 clones; approximately 74% of them were found once. 3.5% to 4.5% of the sample comes from the top ten. Sequencing input: PBMCs. These receptors were taken from a middle-aged man in good health and CMV-seropositive.

This sequence joins TRBV7-9 and TRBJ1-4; 9 bases line up with TRBD1. CDR3 length: 14 amino acids. Germline V gives CDR1 SEHNR, CDR2 FQNEAQ (reference sequence). V was clipped by 6 bases and J by 7 bases; unmatched bases: 6. The CDR3 here is CASRTDRGVEKLFF. In DNA, the CDR3 is TGTGCCAGCAGGACGGACAGGGGCGTTGAAAAACTGTTTTTT.

The chain couples TRBV7-3 to TRBJ1-3, with D possibly TRBD1 on 6 matching bases. V lost 5 bases, J lost 0 bases, and 17 bases lay in between. Germline V gene data show CDR1 as SGHTA and CDR2 as FQGTGA. The CDR3 runs to 17 residues. CDR3 in amino acids: CASSEGGGPTSGNTIYF. The CDR3 DNA sequence: TGTGCCAGCAGCGAAGGGGGGGGCCCAACCTCTGGAAACACCATATATTTT.

The V gene is TRBV27, the J gene TRBJ2-2; D unresolved. The germline V and J ends were trimmed by 5 bases and 6 bases, with 19 bases remaining between them. This CDR3 is built from 16 residues. Germline V gene sequence: CDR1 MNHEY, CDR2 SMNVEV (reference sequence). The CDR3 DNA sequence: TGTGCCAGCAGTCCACTTAATCAAGTGGGCCCCGGGGAGCTGTTTTTT. This translates into CASSPLNQVGPGELFF.

The rearrangement links TRBV7-9 to TRBJ1-1; TRBD1 matches at 7 bases. This CDR3 is 15 amino acids long. Trimming took 5 bases from V and 4 from J; bases not matched to a gene: 10. Germline CDR1 is SEHNR and CDR2 is FQNEAQ (reference sequence). The CDR3, as DNA: TGTGCCAGCAGCCCGGAAAGGGCAGGGGGCACTGAAGCTTTCTTT. It encodes CASSPERAGGTEAFF.

The chain recombines TRBV19 with TRBJ1-1; the match to TRBD1 covers 9 bases. V was pared by 6 bases and J by 10 bases, with 9 bases of the junction left unmatched. The germline V gene encodes CDR1 LNHDA and CDR2 SQIVND (reference sequence). This CDR3 is 13 amino acids long. The CDR3 DNA is TGTGCCAGTAGCAAACAGGGGGCGAACCTAGCTTTCTTT. Its protein is CASSKQGANLAFF.

The rearrangement links TRBV7-2 to TRBJ2-7, with D tentatively TRBD2 (6 bases). Trimming shortened V by 2 bases and J by 0 bases, and 14 bases separated the two germline ends. The CDR3 has 16 residues. The germline gives CDR1 SGHTA, CDR2 FQGNSA. Here the CDR3 DNA reads TGTGCCAGCAGCTTAAGAGGCCGCGGGATCTCCTACGAGCAGTACTTC. This gives the protein CASSLRGRGISYEQYF.

The J gene is TRBJ2-2, the V gene TRBV5-1; perhaps TRBD2 as D (5 bases). The V end lost 3 bases, the J end lost 6 bases, and 15 bases lay between the germline ends. Germline CDR1 reads SGHRS; CDR2 reads YFSETQ. This CDR3 has 15 amino acids. In nucleotides, the CDR3 is TGCGCCAGCAGCTCGGCCGGCCTAGCTCCCGGGGAGCTGTTTTTT. It is translated as CASSSAGLAPGELFF.

With respect to this clone: The junction does not match germline at one end; this may be a read error. V gene TRBV6-7 combines with J gene TRBJ2-7; D gene ambiguous. TRBV6-7 is designated an ORF whose function remains uncertain. The CDR3 consists of 10 residues. The CDR3 loop is CATRWAALHF. The CDR3 DNA follows: TGTGCCACCCGTTGGGCAGCCTTACACTTC.

The chain uses TRBV19 and TRBJ2-3, with D maybe TRBD2 (6 bases). Germline CDR1 LNHDA, CDR2 SQIVND (reference sequence). The V and J ends lost 1 base and 5 bases respectively, with 16 bases between them. CDR3 length: 16 residues. For the CDR3, the DNA is TGTGCCAGTAGTATAGTCCGGGGAGGATCCGGAGATACGCAGTATTTT. Amino acid sequence: CASSIVRGGSGDTQYF.

V gene TRBV9 combines with J gene TRBJ2-2; TRBD1 is a possible D gene (5 bases). The CDR3 extends over 15 amino acids. V lost 0 bases and J lost 1, with 7 bases in between. Germline V gene sequence: CDR1 SGDLS, CDR2 YYNGEE. The CDR3 DNA follows: TGTGCCAGCAGCGTAGCCAGGGTGAACACCGGGGAGCTGTTTTTT. It translates to CASSVARVNTGELFF.

This chain connects TRBV4-1 to TRBJ2-7; the match to TRBD1 covers 8 bases. This CDR3 has 17 residues. The trim removed 2 bases at V and 0 bases at J, leaving 9 bases unmatched. Looked up from germline, CDR1 is MGHRA and CDR2 is YSYEKL. The CDR3 loop is CASSQYTGTGFSYEQYF. DNA of the CDR3: TGCGCCAGCAGCCAATACACCGGGACAGGCTTCTCCTACGAGCAGTACTTC.

This CDR3 is CASSLRGGDEQFF. For the CDR3, the DNA is TGTGCCAGCAGCTTAAGAGGGGGCGATGAGCAGTTCTTC. The V gene is TRBV7-2, the J gene TRBJ2-1; 7 nucleotides line up with TRBD1. This CDR3 is 13 amino acids long. The V gene's germline CDR1 is SGHTA and CDR2 FQGNSA. Germline trimming cut 2 bases from V and 8 bases from J; bases unmatched to any gene: 3.

CDR3 sequence (DNA): TGTGCCAGCAGTGAGAGATGGGCGGGAACAACTAATGAAAAACTGTTTTTT. Its protein is CASSERWAGTTNEKLFF. V and J are TRBV6-1 and TRBJ1-4; D not resolved. Trimming removed 3 bases at V and 0 bases at J, with 14 bases between. This CDR3 comprises 17 residues. Per germline, CDR1 MNHNS and CDR2 SASEGT.

The V gene is TRBV19, the J gene TRBJ2-7; possible D gene TRBD1, 6 bases. Germline assignment: CDR1 LNHDA and CDR2 SQIVND (reference sequence). The CDR3 runs 13 residues. Trimming stripped 5 bases from V and 6 bases from J, with 14 bases between. DNA of the CDR3: TGTGCCAGTAGTTCGGGCAGGGGCACCGAGCAGTACTTC. Its protein is CASSSGRGTEQYF.

This clone was seen more than once but under ten times. This CDR3 reads CASKRTENTEAFF. CDR3 sequence (DNA): TGTGCCAGCAAAAGGACTGAGAACACTGAAGCTTTCTTT. V is TRBV11-3 and J is TRBJ1-1; D is unclear. The CDR3 runs 13 residues. V was shortened by 7 bases and J by 1 base, with 10 bases between the two germline ends. CDR1 is SGHNT and CDR2 is YENEEA in the germline V gene.

V and J are TRBV5-1 and TRBJ2-1; no definite D call. The V end was cut by 0 bases, the J end by 6 bases, with 7 bases between. The CDR3 covers 13 residues. CDR1 and CDR2 from the germline V gene are SGHRS and YFSETQ. CDR3 DNA sequence: TGCGCCAGCAGCTTGGGTCTCCTCAATGAGCAGTTCTTC. Amino acid sequence: CASSLGLLNEQFF.

This chain connects TRBV14 to TRBJ1-3; D unresolved. This CDR3 region has 19 residues. The germline V and J ends were trimmed by 4 bases and 0 bases, with 22 bases remaining between them. Germline CDR1 reads SGHDN; CDR2 reads FVKESK. This CDR3 is CASSRQVKFLGSSGNTIYF. The CDR3 DNA reads as TGTGCCAGCAGCCGCCAAGTAAAGTTCTTGGGGAGCTCTGGAAACACCATATATTTT.

The chain recombines TRBV30 with TRBJ1-4; the D gene is possibly TRBD1 (6 bases). V gave up 0 bases and J gave up 5 bases, with 10 bases separating them. The CDR3 runs 14 residues. Germline values: CDR1 GTSNPN, CDR2 SVGIG (reference sequence). Here the CDR3 DNA reads TGTGCCTGGAGTGTACGTCAGGGGAATGAAAAACTGTTTTTT. Translation gives CAWSVRQGNEKLFF.

This clone was seen a handful of times. The V call is TRBV7-2, the J call TRBJ2-1; TRBD2 matches 8 bases. Germline loops: CDR1 SGHTA, CDR2 FQGNSA. J lost 2 bases, V lost 3 bases, and 3 bases had no gene match. The CDR3 runs to 15 residues. The DNA of the CDR3 is TGTGCCAGCAGCTTTTCGGGGGGGACCTACAATGAGCAGTTCTTC. It specifies CASSFSGGTYNEQFF.

The gene calls are TRBV28 and TRBJ1-1, with a possible D match to TRBD1 (6 bases). Trimming took 2 bases from V and 0 from J, leaving 19 bases between them. CDR1 MDHEN and CDR2 SYDVKM come from the germline V gene. This CDR3 contains 18 residues. Here the CDR3 reads CASSLNSGGPKLNTEAFF. In nucleotides, the CDR3 is TGTGCCAGCAGTTTAAACTCGGGGGGGCCAAAATTGAACACTGAAGCTTTCTTT.

V is TRBV7-8 and J is TRBJ2-3; no reliable D call. CDR3 length: 15 amino acids. V gave up 2 bases and J gave up 0 bases, with 9 bases separating them. Germline V CDR1 and CDR2: SGHVS, FQNEAQ. The CDR3 loop reads CASSLTLSSTDTQYF. The DNA of the CDR3 is TGTGCCAGCAGCTTAACCCTGAGCAGCACAGATACGCAGTATTTT. Filled out from reference TRBV7-8 and TRBJ2-3, the complete variable domain reads GAGVSQSPRYKVAKRGQDVALRCDPISGHVSLFWYQQALGQGPEFLTYFQNEAQLDKSGLPSDRFFAERPEGSVSTLKIQRTQQEDSAVYLCASSLTLSSTDTQYFGPGTRLTVL.

The V and J genes are TRBV9 and TRBJ2-1; D not resolved. Germline-derived CDR1 and CDR2 are SGDLS and YYNGEE. CDR3 length: 13 residues. Trimming stripped 4 bases from V and 1 base from J, with 6 bases between. In nucleotides, the CDR3 is TGTGCCAGCAGCACCGGTTCCTACAATGAGCAGTTCTTC. Its protein product is CASSTGSYNEQFF. Based on the CDR3 plus reference TRBV9 and TRBJ2-1, the full variable domain is DSGVTQTPKHLITATGQRVTLRCSPRSGDLSVYWYQQSLDQGLQFLIQYYNGEERAKGNILERFSAQQFPDLHSELNLSSLELGDSALYFCASSTGSYNEQFFGPGTRLTVL.